A selection of T cell receptor beta chains follows, all from one sample in a study of shared clonotypes between healthy human individuals. Assay: immunoSEQ multiplex PCR; the TCRdb copy retains only in-frame clones and omits some. Of hundreds of thousands of clones listed, around 96% are singletons. Sequencing was done on a sample of naive CD8+ T cells sorted from blood. Receptor source: a woman in her thirties in good health. Each CDR3 is given with its conserved first and last residue. The D gene is left open where the match is weak. Clone size is given for some rows only: seen once, a few or many times, or a class if the clone is expanded.

cdr3_nt: TGTGCCAGTAGTATAGAGGCCCCAAGGTACAGCCACAATGAGCAGTTCTTC; cdr3_aa: CASSIEAPRYSHNEQFF; cdr3_length: 17; clone_size: .; j_call: TRBJ2-1; v_call: TRBV19; d_call: .
cdr3_nt: TGTGCCAGCAGTGAAAGGTTGTTTTGGACGGCGATCTACGAGCAGTACTTC; cdr3_aa: CASSERLFWTAIYEQYF; cdr3_length: 17; clone_size: .; j_call: TRBJ2-7; v_call: TRBV6-1; d_call: .
cdr3_nt: TGTGCCAGCAGTGTGACTAGCGGGAGAGGTGAGCAGTACTTC; cdr3_aa: CASSVTSGRGEQYF; cdr3_length: 14; clone_size: .; j_call: TRBJ2-7; v_call: TRBV2; d_call: TRBD2
cdr3_nt: TGTGCCAGCAGCCAGAGACTAGCGGGCTACGAGCAGTACTTC; cdr3_aa: CASSQRLAGYEQYF; cdr3_length: 14; clone_size: .; j_call: TRBJ2-7; v_call: TRBV28; d_call: TRBD2
cdr3_nt: TGTGCCAGTAGTACGATGGGACGGGGAAGGGAGCTGTTTTTT; cdr3_aa: CASSTMGRGRELFF; cdr3_length: 14; clone_size: .; j_call: TRBJ2-2; v_call: TRBV19; d_call: .
cdr3_nt: TGTGCCAGCAGCTTGGGGGGCCCCTACGAGCAGTACTTC; cdr3_aa: CASSLGGPYEQYF; cdr3_length: 13; clone_size: .; j_call: TRBJ2-7; v_call: TRBV5-6; d_call: .
cdr3_nt: TGTGCCAGCAGTATAGGGGGACTTCAGCCCCAGCATTTT; cdr3_aa: CASSIGGLQPQHF; cdr3_length: 13; clone_size: .; j_call: TRBJ1-5; v_call: TRBV28; d_call: .
cdr3_nt: TGTGCCAGCAGTTTCGGGACAGGGGATTTCGAGCAGTACTTC; cdr3_aa: CASSFGTGDFEQYF; cdr3_length: 14; clone_size: once; j_call: TRBJ2-7; v_call: TRBV27; d_call: TRBD1
cdr3_nt: TGTGCCAGCAGCCAAGATCTATCAGGGAGATACGAGCAGTACTTC; cdr3_aa: CASSQDLSGRYEQYF; cdr3_length: 15; clone_size: .; j_call: TRBJ2-7; v_call: TRBV7-9; d_call: .
cdr3_nt: TGTGCCAGCAGTAACCGGGACGGAGATGGCTACACCTTC; cdr3_aa: CASSNRDGDGYTF; cdr3_length: 13; clone_size: .; j_call: TRBJ1-2; v_call: TRBV27; d_call: .
cdr3_nt: TGTGCCAGCAGGATGTACATGCCCATGAACACTGAAGCTTTCTTT; cdr3_aa: CASRMYMPMNTEAFF; cdr3_length: 15; clone_size: .; j_call: TRBJ1-1; v_call: TRBV2; d_call: .
cdr3_nt: TGTGCCAGCACCGAGACAGGATCTGCCGGGGAGCTGTTTTTT; cdr3_aa: CASTETGSAGELFF; cdr3_length: 14; clone_size: .; j_call: TRBJ2-2; v_call: TRBV6-5; d_call: .
cdr3_nt: TGTGCCACCAGCACCCATAAAAACCAGCCAGGTACGCAGTATTTT; cdr3_aa: CATSTHKNQPGTQYF; cdr3_length: 15; clone_size: once; j_call: TRBJ2-3; v_call: TRBV15; d_call: .
cdr3_nt: TGTGCCAGCAGTTTATCGCCCGGGACGGGGACCTATGGCTACACCTTC; cdr3_aa: CASSLSPGTGTYGYTF; cdr3_length: 16; clone_size: .; j_call: TRBJ1-2; v_call: TRBV27; d_call: .
cdr3_nt: TGTGCCAGCAGCCCCGGACTAGCGGGGCCCTATAGCACAGATACGCAGTATTTT; cdr3_aa: CASSPGLAGPYSTDTQYF; cdr3_length: 18; clone_size: .; j_call: TRBJ2-3; v_call: TRBV11-2; d_call: TRBD2
cdr3_nt: TGTGCCAGCCAGGAGGGAGGATTTTTAGGAACTAATGAAAAACTGTTTTTT; cdr3_aa: CASQEGGFLGTNEKLFF; cdr3_length: 17; clone_size: .; j_call: TRBJ1-4; v_call: TRBV7-9; d_call: .
cdr3_nt: TGTGCCTGGAGTGTTTCCGGGACAAATGAGCAGTTCTTC; cdr3_aa: CAWSVSGTNEQFF; cdr3_length: 13; clone_size: .; j_call: TRBJ2-1; v_call: TRBV30; d_call: .
cdr3_nt: TGTGCCAGCAGCTGGGACAGGGCAACAGATACGCAGTATTTT; cdr3_aa: CASSWDRATDTQYF; cdr3_length: 14; clone_size: .; j_call: TRBJ2-3; v_call: TRBV5-6; d_call: TRBD1
cdr3_nt: TGTGCCGGAGGAGGAGGATTGAACACTGAAGCTTTCTTT; cdr3_aa: CAGGGGLNTEAFF; cdr3_length: 13; clone_size: .; j_call: TRBJ1-1; v_call: TRBV7-9; d_call: .
cdr3_nt: TGTGCCAGCAGCCTAGACACTCGGACGGGCTCCTACGAGCAGTACTTC; cdr3_aa: CASSLDTRTGSYEQYF; cdr3_length: 16; clone_size: .; j_call: TRBJ2-7; v_call: TRBV5-5; d_call: .
cdr3_nt: TGTGCCAGCAGTGTTGGGTTTGGGTACACTGAAGCTTTCTTT; cdr3_aa: CASSVGFGYTEAFF; cdr3_length: 14; clone_size: .; j_call: TRBJ1-1; v_call: TRBV25-1; d_call: .
cdr3_nt: TGTGCCAGCAGCTTAGAATGGAGGCGACTGAACACAGATACGCAGTATTTT; cdr3_aa: CASSLEWRRLNTDTQYF; cdr3_length: 17; clone_size: .; j_call: TRBJ2-3; v_call: TRBV7-9; d_call: .
cdr3_nt: TGCGCCAGCAGAAAGGGGTGGGACGAGCAGTACTTC; cdr3_aa: CASRKGWDEQYF; cdr3_length: 12; clone_size: .; j_call: TRBJ2-7; v_call: TRBV10-2; d_call: .
cdr3_nt: TGTGCCAGCACCCGGGACAGGGGCTACGAGCAGTACTTC; cdr3_aa: CASTRDRGYEQYF; cdr3_length: 13; clone_size: once; j_call: TRBJ2-7; v_call: TRBV7-9; d_call: TRBD1
cdr3_nt: TGTGCCAGCAGTTTCAGGGGGTTTTACGAGCAGTACTTC; cdr3_aa: CASSFRGFYEQYF; cdr3_length: 13; clone_size: .; j_call: TRBJ2-7; v_call: TRBV5-8; d_call: TRBD1
cdr3_nt: TGTGCCAGCTCAAGTTGGGGGGAGTCCACCTACGAGCAGTACTTC; cdr3_aa: CASSSWGESTYEQYF; cdr3_length: 15; clone_size: .; j_call: TRBJ2-7; v_call: TRBV6-1; d_call: .
cdr3_nt: TGTGCCAGTAGTAACGGAGGGCCTGAAGCTTTCTTT; cdr3_aa: CASSNGGPEAFF; cdr3_length: 12; clone_size: .; j_call: TRBJ1-1; v_call: TRBV19; d_call: .
cdr3_nt: TGTGCCAGCAGTTTAACCTATTACACTGAAGCTTTCTTT; cdr3_aa: CASSLTYYTEAFF; cdr3_length: 13; clone_size: .; j_call: TRBJ1-1; v_call: TRBV27; d_call: .
cdr3_nt: TGTGCCAGCAGCCCAGCCCTCCGGGACAGGAGCGCTTTCTTT; cdr3_aa: CASSPALRDRSAFF; cdr3_length: 14; clone_size: .; j_call: TRBJ1-1; v_call: TRBV9; d_call: TRBD1
cdr3_nt: TGTGCCAGCAGTTACTCCTTGACGGGACAAGAGACCCAGTACTTC; cdr3_aa: CASSYSLTGQETQYF; cdr3_length: 15; clone_size: once; j_call: TRBJ2-5; v_call: TRBV6-6; d_call: .
cdr3_nt: TGTGCCACCAGCCCAGAAGGAAGCTACGAGCAGTACTTC; cdr3_aa: CATSPEGSYEQYF; cdr3_length: 13; clone_size: .; j_call: TRBJ2-7; v_call: TRBV15; d_call: .
cdr3_nt: TGTGCCAGCAGCTTTGGGACTAGCGATTTCTACGAGCAGTACTTC; cdr3_aa: CASSFGTSDFYEQYF; cdr3_length: 15; clone_size: .; j_call: TRBJ2-7; v_call: TRBV11-2; d_call: TRBD2